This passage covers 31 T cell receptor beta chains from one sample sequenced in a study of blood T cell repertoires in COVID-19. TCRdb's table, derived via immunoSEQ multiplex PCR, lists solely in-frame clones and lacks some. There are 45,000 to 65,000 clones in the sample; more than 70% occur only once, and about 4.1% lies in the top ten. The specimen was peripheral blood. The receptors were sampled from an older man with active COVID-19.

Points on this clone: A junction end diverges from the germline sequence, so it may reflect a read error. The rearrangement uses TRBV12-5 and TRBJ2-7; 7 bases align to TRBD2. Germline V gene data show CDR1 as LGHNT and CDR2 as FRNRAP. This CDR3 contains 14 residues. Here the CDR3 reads CASGLGGRDYGQYF. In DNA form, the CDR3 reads TGTGCTAGTGGTTTGGGTGGCCGGGACTACGGGCAGTACTTC.

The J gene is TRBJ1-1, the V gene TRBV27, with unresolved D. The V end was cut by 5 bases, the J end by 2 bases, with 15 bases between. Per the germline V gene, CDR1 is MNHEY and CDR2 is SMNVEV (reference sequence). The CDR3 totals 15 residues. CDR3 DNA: TGTGCCAGCAGTAACTCCGACGGGGTTAACACTGAAGCTTTCTTT. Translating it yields CASSNSDGVNTEAFF.

The CDR3 bases are TGTGCTAGTGGTTTGGGGGAGTGGGTCACAGATACGCAGTATTTT. Protein: CASGLGEWVTDTQYF. The chain combines TRBV12-5 with TRBJ2-3; a possible D gene is TRBD2 (5 bases). The CDR3 totals 15 residues. From germline, CDR1 is LGHNT and CDR2 FRNRAP. Trimming took off 1 base at V and 2 bases at J, with 10 bases between the two ends.

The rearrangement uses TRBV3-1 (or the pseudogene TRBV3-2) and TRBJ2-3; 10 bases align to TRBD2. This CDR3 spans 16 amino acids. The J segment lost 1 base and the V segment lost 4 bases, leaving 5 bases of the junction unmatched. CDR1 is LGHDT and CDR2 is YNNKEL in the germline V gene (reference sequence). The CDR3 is CASSPLGTSGTDTQYF. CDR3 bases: TGTGCCAGCAGCCCGCTGGGGACTAGCGGCACAGATACGCAGTATTTT.

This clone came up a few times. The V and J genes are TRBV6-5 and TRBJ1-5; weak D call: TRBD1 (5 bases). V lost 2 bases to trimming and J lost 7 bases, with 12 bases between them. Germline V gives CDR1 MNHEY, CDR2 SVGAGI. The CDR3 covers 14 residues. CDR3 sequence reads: CASSYPQGWQPQHF. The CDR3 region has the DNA TGTGCCAGCAGTTACCCCCAGGGTTGGCAGCCCCAGCATTTT.

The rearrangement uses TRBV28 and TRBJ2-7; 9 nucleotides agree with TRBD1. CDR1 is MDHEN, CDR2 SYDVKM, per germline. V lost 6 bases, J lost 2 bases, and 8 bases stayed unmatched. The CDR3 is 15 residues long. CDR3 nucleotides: TGTGCCAGCAGGACTACCGGGACAGGGACCTACGAGCAGTACTTC. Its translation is CASRTTGTGTYEQYF. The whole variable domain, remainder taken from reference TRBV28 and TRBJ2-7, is DVKVTQSSRYLVKRTGEKVFLECVQDMDHENMFWYRQDPGLGLRLIYFSYDVKMKEKGDIPEGYSVSREKKERFSLILESASTNQTSMYLCASRTTGTGTYEQYFGPGTRLTVT.

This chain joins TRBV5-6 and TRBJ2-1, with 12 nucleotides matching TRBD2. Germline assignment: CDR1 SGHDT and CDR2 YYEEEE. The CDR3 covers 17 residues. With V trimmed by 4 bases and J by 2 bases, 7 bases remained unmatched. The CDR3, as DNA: TGTGCCAGCAGCGCGACTAGCGGGAGTGGAACCTACAATGAGCAGTTCTTC. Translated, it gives CASSATSGSGTYNEQFF.

The CDR3 spells CASSVGAGVFDTEAFF. CDR3 coding DNA: TGTGCCAGCAGCGTAGGGGCAGGGGTTTTCGACACTGAAGCTTTCTTT. The rearrangement joins TRBV9 to TRBJ1-1, with D possibly being TRBD1 (6 bases). This CDR3 is built from 16 residues. CDR1 is SGDLS, CDR2 YYNGEE, per germline. Deletions cut 0 bases from V and 3 bases from J, with 15 bases between. The whole variable domain, remainder taken from reference TRBV9 and TRBJ1-1, is DSGVTQTPKHLITATGQRVTLRCSPRSGDLSVYWYQQSLDQGLQFLIQYYNGEERAKGNILERFSAQQFPDLHSELNLSSLELGDSALYFCASSVGAGVFDTEAFFGQGTRLTVV.

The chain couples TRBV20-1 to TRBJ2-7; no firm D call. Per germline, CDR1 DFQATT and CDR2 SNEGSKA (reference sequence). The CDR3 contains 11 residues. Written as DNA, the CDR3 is TGCAGCCGCCGTGGGTCGGGCGAGCAGTACTTC. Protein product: CSRRGSGEQYF.

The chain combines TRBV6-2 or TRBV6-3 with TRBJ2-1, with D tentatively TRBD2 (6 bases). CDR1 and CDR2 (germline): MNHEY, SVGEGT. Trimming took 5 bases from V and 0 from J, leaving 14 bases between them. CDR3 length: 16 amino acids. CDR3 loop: CASSTTLARSYNEQFF. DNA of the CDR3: TGTGCCAGCAGTACAACCCTAGCGCGCTCCTACAATGAGCAGTTCTTC.

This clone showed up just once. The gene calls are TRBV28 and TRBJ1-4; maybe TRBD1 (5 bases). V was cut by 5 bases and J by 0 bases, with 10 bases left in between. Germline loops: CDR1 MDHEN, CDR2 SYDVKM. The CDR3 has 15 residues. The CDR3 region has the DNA TGTGCCAGCAGTGGGGGGACGGCAACTAATGAAAAACTGTTTTTT. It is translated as CASSGGTATNEKLFF.

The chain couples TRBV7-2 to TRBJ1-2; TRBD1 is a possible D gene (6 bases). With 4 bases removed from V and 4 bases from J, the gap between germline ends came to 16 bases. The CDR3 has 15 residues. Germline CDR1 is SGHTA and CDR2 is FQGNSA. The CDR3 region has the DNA TGTGCCAGCAGCTATGGGACACGCCTGGGCTATGGCTACACCTTC. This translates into CASSYGTRLGYGYTF.

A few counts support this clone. DNA of the CDR3: TGTGCCACCAGCAGAGATGGCAGTTACTCTGGGGCCAACGTCCTGACTTTC. Amino acids: CATSRDGSYSGANVLTF. The chain recombines TRBV15 with TRBJ2-6, with D unclear. CDR3 length equals 17 residues. The germline V gene has CDR1 LNHNV and CDR2 YYDKDF (reference sequence). With 0 bases removed from V and 0 bases from J, the gap between germline ends came to 9 bases.

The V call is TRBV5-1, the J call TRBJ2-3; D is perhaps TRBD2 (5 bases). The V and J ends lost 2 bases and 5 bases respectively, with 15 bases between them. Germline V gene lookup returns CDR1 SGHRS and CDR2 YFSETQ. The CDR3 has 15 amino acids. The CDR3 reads CASSFLSSRGDTQYF. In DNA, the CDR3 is TGCGCCAGCAGCTTCTTGTCTAGCCGGGGAGATACGCAGTATTTT. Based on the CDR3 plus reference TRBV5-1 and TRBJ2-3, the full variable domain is KAGVTQTPRYLIKTRGQQVTLSCSPISGHRSVSWYQQTPGQGLQFLFEYFSETQRNKGNFPGRFSGRQFSNSRSEMNVSTLELGDSALYLCASSFLSSRGDTQYFGPGTRLTVL.

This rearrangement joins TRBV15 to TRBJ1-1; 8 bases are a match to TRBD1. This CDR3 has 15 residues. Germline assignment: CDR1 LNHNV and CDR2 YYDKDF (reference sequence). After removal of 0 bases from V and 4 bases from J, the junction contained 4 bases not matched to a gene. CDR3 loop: CATSRDRGQGTEAFF. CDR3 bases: TGTGCCACCAGCAGAGATCGAGGACAGGGCACTGAAGCTTTCTTT.

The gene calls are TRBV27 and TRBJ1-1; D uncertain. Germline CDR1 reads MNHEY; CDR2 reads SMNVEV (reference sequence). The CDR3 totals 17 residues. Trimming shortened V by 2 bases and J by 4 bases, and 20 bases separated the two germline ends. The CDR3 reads CASSLRWHQSGGTEAFF. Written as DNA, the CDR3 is TGTGCCAGCAGTTTAAGGTGGCACCAATCCGGCGGCACTGAAGCTTTCTTT.

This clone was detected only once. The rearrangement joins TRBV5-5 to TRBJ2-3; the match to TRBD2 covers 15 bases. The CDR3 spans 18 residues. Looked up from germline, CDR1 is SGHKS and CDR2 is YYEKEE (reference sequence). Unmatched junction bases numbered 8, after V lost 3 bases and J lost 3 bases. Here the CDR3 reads CASSWGTSGRSFTDTQYF. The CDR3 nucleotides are TGTGCCAGCAGCTGGGGGACTAGCGGGAGGTCTTTTACAGATACGCAGTATTTT. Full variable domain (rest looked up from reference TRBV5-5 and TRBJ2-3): DAGVTQSPTHLIKTRGQQVTLRCSPISGHKSVSWYQQVLGQGPQFIFQYYEKEERGRGNFPDRFSARQFPNYSSELNVNALLLGDSALYLCASSWGTSGRSFTDTQYFGPGTRLTVL.

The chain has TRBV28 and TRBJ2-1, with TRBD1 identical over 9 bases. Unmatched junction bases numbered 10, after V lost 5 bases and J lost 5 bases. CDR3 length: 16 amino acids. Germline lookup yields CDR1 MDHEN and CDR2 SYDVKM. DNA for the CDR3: TGTGCCAGCAGTACCCCGGGGACAGGGAGTCACAATGAGCAGTTCTTC. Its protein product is CASSTPGTGSHNEQFF.

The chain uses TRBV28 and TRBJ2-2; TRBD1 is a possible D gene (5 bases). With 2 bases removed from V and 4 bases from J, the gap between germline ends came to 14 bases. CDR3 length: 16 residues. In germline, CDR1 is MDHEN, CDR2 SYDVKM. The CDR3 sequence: CASSLIGQGGTGELFF. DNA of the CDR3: TGTGCCAGCAGTTTAATTGGTCAGGGTGGCACCGGGGAGCTGTTTTTT.

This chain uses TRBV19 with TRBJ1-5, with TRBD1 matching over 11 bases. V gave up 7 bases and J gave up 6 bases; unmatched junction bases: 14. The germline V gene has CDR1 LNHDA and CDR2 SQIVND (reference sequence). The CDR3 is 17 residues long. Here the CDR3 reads CASTRVEGTGGGQPQHF. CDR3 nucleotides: TGTGCCAGTACACGGGTGGAAGGGACAGGGGGGGGTCAGCCCCAGCATTTT.

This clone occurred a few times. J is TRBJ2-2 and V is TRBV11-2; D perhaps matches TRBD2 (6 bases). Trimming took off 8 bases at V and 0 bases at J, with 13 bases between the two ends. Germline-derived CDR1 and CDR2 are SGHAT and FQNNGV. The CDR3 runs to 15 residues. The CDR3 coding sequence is TGTGCCAGCCCCGCAGGGACTCCGAACACCGGGGAGCTGTTTTTT. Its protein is CASPAGTPNTGELFF.

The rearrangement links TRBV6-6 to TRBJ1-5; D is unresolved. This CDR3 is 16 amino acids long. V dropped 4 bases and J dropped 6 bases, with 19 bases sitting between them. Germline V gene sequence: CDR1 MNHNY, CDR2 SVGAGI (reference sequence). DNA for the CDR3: TGTGCCAGCAGTTTCGACGTTCCAGGACTTGGTCAGCCCCAGCATTTT. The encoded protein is CASSFDVPGLGQPQHF.

This CDR3 reads CASSVRTSADTQYF. As DNA, the CDR3 is TGTGCCAGCAGCGTTCGAACTAGCGCAGATACGCAGTATTTT. The chain recombines TRBV9 with TRBJ2-3; 7 bases line up with TRBD2. Germline CDR1 SGDLS, CDR2 YYNGEE. Trimming removed 2 bases from V and 4 bases from J; junction bases left unmatched: 4. CDR3 length equals 14 residues.

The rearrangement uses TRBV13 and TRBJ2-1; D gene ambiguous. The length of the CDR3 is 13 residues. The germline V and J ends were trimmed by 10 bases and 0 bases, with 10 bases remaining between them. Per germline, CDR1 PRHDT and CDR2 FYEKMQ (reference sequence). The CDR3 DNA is TGTGCCACATACGATAGCTCCTACAATGAGCAGTTCTTC. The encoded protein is CATYDSSYNEQFF.

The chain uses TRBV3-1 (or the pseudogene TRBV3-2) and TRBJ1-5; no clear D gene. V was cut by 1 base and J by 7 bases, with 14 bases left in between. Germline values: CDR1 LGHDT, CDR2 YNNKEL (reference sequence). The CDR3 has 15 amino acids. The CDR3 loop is CASSQASGDGQPQHF. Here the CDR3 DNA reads TGTGCCAGCAGCCAAGCCTCAGGCGATGGGCAGCCCCAGCATTTT.

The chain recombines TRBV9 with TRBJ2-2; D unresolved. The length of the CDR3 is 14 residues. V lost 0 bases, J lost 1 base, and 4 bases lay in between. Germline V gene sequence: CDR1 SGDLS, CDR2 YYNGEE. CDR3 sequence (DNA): TGTGCCAGCAGCGTAGATCTGAACACCGGGGAGCTGTTTTTT. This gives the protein CASSVDLNTGELFF.

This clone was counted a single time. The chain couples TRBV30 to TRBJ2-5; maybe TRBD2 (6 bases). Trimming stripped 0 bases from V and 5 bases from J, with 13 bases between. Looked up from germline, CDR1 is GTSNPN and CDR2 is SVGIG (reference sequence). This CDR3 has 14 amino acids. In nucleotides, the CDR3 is TGTGCCTGGAGTGTAAACCCTAGCGCGGAGACCCAGTACTTC. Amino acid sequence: CAWSVNPSAETQYF.

The CDR3 loop reads CASSLGTSSTGELFF. The CDR3 DNA sequence: TGTGCCAGCAGCTTAGGGACTAGCTCGACCGGGGAGCTGTTTTTT. The rearrangement joins TRBV7-2 to TRBJ2-2, with TRBD2 matching over 8 bases. Trimming removed 1 base from V and 5 bases from J; junction bases left unmatched: 3. This CDR3 is built from 15 residues. The germline V gene has CDR1 SGHTA and CDR2 FQGNSA.

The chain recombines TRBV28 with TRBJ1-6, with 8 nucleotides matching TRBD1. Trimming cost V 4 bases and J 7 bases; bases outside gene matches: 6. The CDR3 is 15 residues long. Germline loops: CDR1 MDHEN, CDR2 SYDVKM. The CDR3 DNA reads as TGTGCCAGCAGTTCCGGACAGGGCCGGAATTCACCCCTCCACTTT. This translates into CASSSGQGRNSPLHF.

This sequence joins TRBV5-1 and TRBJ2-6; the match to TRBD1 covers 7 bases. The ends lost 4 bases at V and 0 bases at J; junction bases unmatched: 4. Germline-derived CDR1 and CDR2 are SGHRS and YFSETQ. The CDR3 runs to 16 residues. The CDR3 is CASSPGQFSGANVLTF. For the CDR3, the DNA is TGCGCCAGCAGCCCGGGACAGTTCTCTGGGGCCAACGTCCTGACTTTC.

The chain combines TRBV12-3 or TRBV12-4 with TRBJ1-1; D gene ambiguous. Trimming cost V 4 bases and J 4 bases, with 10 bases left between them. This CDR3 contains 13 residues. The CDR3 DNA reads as TGTGCCAGCAGTTCCGGAGGAAGCACTGAAGCTTTCTTT. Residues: CASSSGGSTEAFF.